The entry below gives a single T cell receptor beta chain sequence along with its context. The sample comes from a study of OX40 agonist ivuxolimab in advanced cancers. The protocol was immunoSEQ multiplex PCR, while the TCRdb copy is restricted to in-frame clones and leaves out a portion. The data hold 65,000 to 75,000 clones, with 87% observed a single time. This CDR3 is 15 amino acids long. V dropped 4 bases and J dropped 3; count of bases not matched to a gene: 8. Per germline, CDR1 SGHRS and CDR2 YFSETQ. This specimen was CD4+ or CD8+ T cells sorted from blood, taken in a trial of the OX40 agonist ivuxolimab. J is TRBJ2-3 and V is TRBV5-1; 7 bases are a match to TRBD2. The TCR sequence derives from an adult with an advanced solid tumor such as melanoma, head and neck, liver or kidney cancer. CDR3 coding DNA: TGCGCCAGCAGCCTGGGGGGGAGTGAGACAGATACGCAGTATTTT. It is translated as CASSLGGSETDTQYF.